The rows below give T cell receptor beta chains drawn from one sample of a study of blood T cell repertoires in COVID-19. Profiling relied on immunoSEQ multiplex PCR, and the TCRdb table lists in-frame clones only, not all of them. The data show over 55,000 clones, 87% seen once. The sequenced sample was peripheral blood. The receptor source for this set is a woman older than 75 with acute or convalescent COVID-19. Both conserved end residues are trimmed from each CDR3.

J gene,V gene,CDR3 protein
TRBJ2-7,TRBV6-5,ASSLSGLGLEQY
TRBJ2-5,TRBV7-8,ASSPAGHSGRSQETQY
TRBJ1-2,TRBV6-6,ASSFEGRGYGYT
TRBJ1-1,TRBV11-1,ASSFIPRTVEAF
TRBJ1-1,TRBV5-1,ASSRVLDTEAF
TRBJ1-5,TRBV28,ASSRGIGGSNQPQH
TRBJ2-2,TRBV4-2,ASSQEGSLGGELF
TRBJ2-7,TRBV12-1,ASSKASGREREQY
TRBJ1-4,TRBV15,ATSRDQGGGGKLF
TRBJ2-7,TRBV4-1,ASSLRTSGGPYEQY
TRBJ1-4,TRBV5-1,ASSSTRATNEKLF
TRBJ2-2,TRBV5-4,ASSLGGRGNTGELF